Described below is a single T cell receptor beta chain sequence and its context. Its antigen is currently unknown. From germline, CDR1 is LNHDA and CDR2 SQIVND (reference sequence). This CDR3 region has 16 residues. V shed 6 bases, J shed 0 bases, and the junction held 6 bases outside the gene matches. The sample originates from a study of identical twins. Study conclusions and caveats: Out-of-frame beta chain sequences displayed weaker excess sharing between twins.

Each CDR3 protein gets one entry after TCRdb re-called the 5' RACE reads with MiXCR. The sample shows roughly 490,000 distinct CDR3 sequences, about 13% of them seen only once. Only healthy Caucasians were included as donors. These data were also reused for a study on yellow fever vaccine responses in identical twins.

The sample comprised CD4+ T cells sorted from blood. The chain links TRBV19 to TRBJ1-5; 9 positions match TRBD1. The receptor comes from a woman under 30 in good health. The CDR3 DNA is TGTGCCAGTAGCGGGGACAGGGTCTATAGCAATCAGCCCCAGCATTTT. It encodes CASSGDRVYSNQPQHF.